These 31 T cell receptor beta chains came from one sample sequenced in a study of blood T cell repertoires in COVID-19. TCRdb's copy holds only in-frame clones and misses some; the assay was immunoSEQ multiplex PCR. Of roughly 160,000 clones in the sample, roughly 80% were seen once. The sample was PBMCs or T cells enriched from blood (not recorded which). These receptors all stem from a woman aged 40 to 50 with acute COVID-19.

The rearrangement uses TRBV19 and TRBJ1-5; 8 nucleotides match TRBD1. V lost 3 bases and J lost 2; bases outside the gene matches: 6. The CDR3 has 16 residues. Germline CDR1 reads LNHDA; CDR2 reads SQIVND (reference sequence). The CDR3 loop is CASSISGQGRNQPQHF. The CDR3 DNA sequence: TGTGCCAGTAGTATCTCCGGACAGGGTCGCAATCAGCCCCAGCATTTT.

This clone has only one observation. The chain is built from TRBV12-5 and TRBJ2-3; 9 bases are shared with TRBD2. The V gene's germline CDR1 is LGHNT and CDR2 FRNRAP. The CDR3 covers 17 residues. V gave up 1 base and J gave up 0 bases; unmatched junction bases: 5. Written as DNA, the CDR3 is TGTGCTAGTGGTTTGGCCCAAACTAGCGGGAGCACAGATACGCAGTATTTT. This encodes CASGLAQTSGSTDTQYF.

The chain combines TRBV29-1 with TRBJ2-3, with 7 positions matching TRBD2. The CDR3 runs to 14 residues. Germline CDR1 is SQVTM and CDR2 is ANQGSEA. V shed 7 bases and J 6 bases; nucleotides not matched to a gene: 13. CDR3 nucleotides: TGCAGCGGAGGGGCTAGCGGTCTAGGGGATACGCAGTATTTT. It yields the protein CSGGASGLGDTQYF.

The chain combines TRBV19 with TRBJ2-4; 7 nucleotides match TRBD2. The germline V gene encodes CDR1 LNHDA and CDR2 SQIVND (reference sequence). This CDR3 spans 14 amino acids. V was clipped by 7 bases and J by 4 bases; unmatched bases: 7. The CDR3 DNA follows: TGTGCCAGTACCAAGGCGGGGGTAAAAAACATTCAGTACTTC. Encoded protein: CASTKAGVKNIQYF.

The CDR3 here is CSASEGRGITDTQYF. CDR3 nucleotides: TGCAGTGCTAGTGAGGGAAGGGGGATTACAGATACGCAGTATTTT. The chain has TRBV20-1 and TRBJ2-3; the D gene is possibly TRBD1 (6 bases). Trimming shortened V by 3 bases and J by 3 bases, and 16 bases separated the two germline ends. The CDR3 covers 15 residues. Germline CDR1 and CDR2: DFQATT and SNEGSKA (reference sequence).

This clone appeared a few times. The J gene is TRBJ2-1, the V gene TRBV30; D may be TRBD2 (6 bases). CDR1 GTSNPN and CDR2 SVGIG come from the germline V gene (reference sequence). This CDR3 contains 15 residues. Trimming removed 0 bases at V and 12 bases at J, with 21 bases between. CDR3 region: CAWSVPDGLAQGQFF. The DNA for the CDR3 is TGTGCCTGGAGTGTACCTGATGGGCTAGCGCAAGGGCAGTTCTTC. The full variable domain, its missing parts supplied by reference TRBV30 and TRBJ2-1, is SQTIHQWPATLVQPVGSPLSLECTVEGTSNPNLYWYRQAAGRGLQLLFYSVGIGQISSEVPQNLSASRPQDRQFILSSKKLLLSDSGFYLCAWSVPDGLAQGQFFGPGTRLTVL.

This sequence joins TRBV28 and TRBJ1-1; D is uncertain. The V gene lost 5 bases and the J gene lost 0 bases, with 22 bases spanning the gap. Germline values: CDR1 MDHEN, CDR2 SYDVKM. The CDR3 is 18 amino acids. The DNA for the CDR3 is TGTGCCAGCAGTCGGTATAGAAGAACAGCAAACATGAACACTGAAGCTTTCTTT. Amino acids: CASSRYRRTANMNTEAFF.

The chain joins TRBV15 to TRBJ1-2; D is uncertain. Germline V lookup: CDR1 LNHNV, CDR2 YYDKDF (reference sequence). CDR3 length equals 13 residues. V was cut by 3 bases and J by 0 bases, with 5 bases left in between. The CDR3 loop reads CATSSGANYGYTF. Here the CDR3 DNA reads TGTGCCACCAGCAGTGGAGCTAACTATGGCTACACCTTC.

The chain employs TRBV11-3 and TRBJ2-3; TRBD2 is a possible D gene (5 bases). This CDR3 contains 12 residues. Trimming took 5 bases from V and 10 from J, leaving 13 bases between them. Per the germline V gene, CDR1 is SGHNT and CDR2 is YENEEA. The DNA of the CDR3 is TGTGCCAGCAGCCCGACTAATGTCGCGCAGTATTTT. This encodes CASSPTNVAQYF.

The chain is built from TRBV5-4 and TRBJ1-2; 7 bases are a match to TRBD1. The CDR3 length is 15 residues. The germline gives CDR1 SGHNT, CDR2 YYREEE (reference sequence). The ends lost 7 bases at V and 7 bases at J; junction bases unmatched: 16. The CDR3 DNA reads as TGTGCCAGCGGGGGGCTGGAGGGGGCCTATGGTGGCTACACCTTC. Its protein product is CASGGLEGAYGGYTF.

The chain joins TRBV2 to TRBJ2-7, with 10 bases that match TRBD2. The CDR3 extends over 16 amino acids. Germline CDR1 and CDR2: SNHLY and FYNNEI. Trimming at V came to 7 bases and at J to 4 bases, leaving 13 bases not matched to a gene. In DNA form, the CDR3 reads TGTGCCAGCACTGGACACGGTACTAGCGGGAATTACGAGCAGTACTTC. The encoded protein is CASTGHGTSGNYEQYF.

The rearrangement joins TRBV18 to TRBJ2-5, with D possibly being TRBD2 (5 bases). CDR3 length equals 13 residues. Looked up from germline, CDR1 is KGHSH and CDR2 is LQKENI. Trimming stripped 7 bases from V and 3 bases from J, with 12 bases between. The CDR3 loop reads CASLRGLEETQYF. The CDR3 DNA reads TGTGCCAGCTTACGAGGGTTGGAAGAGACCCAGTACTTC.

The table lists this clone with a count of one. This chain uses TRBV7-3 with TRBJ1-6; the D gene is possibly TRBD1 (6 bases). Looked up from germline, CDR1 is SGHTA and CDR2 is FQGTGA. Between the trimmed V and J ends, which lost 1 base and 9 bases, there was a span of 13 bases. CDR3 length: 15 amino acids. The CDR3 sequence is CASSLKGGGGSPLHF. CDR3 nucleotides: TGTGCCAGCAGCTTAAAGGGTGGGGGCGGTTCACCCCTCCACTTT.

The rearrangement uses TRBV1 and TRBJ2-3; TRBD2 is the table's D call, not checked against the DNA. TRBV1 is an annotated pseudogene. The CDR3 extends over 14 amino acids. As DNA, the CDR3 is TGCACCAGCAGCCAAGACAGCGGCACAGATACGCAGTATTTT. It yields the protein CTSSQDSGTDTQYF.

V usage is TRBV19 and J usage is TRBJ1-5; a possible D gene is TRBD1 (5 bases). V lost 9 bases, J lost 7 bases, and 25 bases lay in between. Germline CDR1 LNHDA, CDR2 SQIVND (reference sequence). CDR3 length: 16 amino acids. DNA of the CDR3: TGTGCCAGCCGGGGCCCACCGGGTAGGGAGGAACAGCCCCAGCATTTT. Amino acids: CASRGPPGREEQPQHF.

This sequence joins TRBV2 and TRBJ2-1; 10 bases map to TRBD2. Losses at the gene ends were 0 bases for V and 4 bases for J; bases not matched to a gene: 3. The CDR3 consists of 16 residues. From germline, CDR1 is SNHLY and CDR2 FYNNEI. CDR3 DNA: TGTGCCAGCAGTGAAGCGAGCGGGAGGGGTTACAATGAGCAGTTCTTC. Protein product: CASSEASGRGYNEQFF.

V is TRBV7-2 and J is TRBJ2-3; 15 bases match TRBD2. Germline values: CDR1 SGHTA, CDR2 FQGNSA. V dropped 4 bases and J dropped 4; count of bases not matched to a gene: 12. CDR3 length: 19 residues. The CDR3 region has the DNA TGTGCCAGCAGCTCGGGACTAGCGGGAGGCGTGGGAGGCGCAGATACGCAGTATTTT. It codes for CASSSGLAGGVGGADTQYF.

The chain uses TRBV24-1 and TRBJ1-1, with 7 bases fitting TRBD1. The CDR3 is 17 residues long. With V trimmed by 4 bases and J by 0 bases, 10 bases remained unmatched. Germline CDR1 KGHDR, CDR2 SFDVKD. As DNA, the CDR3 is TGTGCCACCAGTGAGTTCATATCGACAGGGATGAACACTGAAGCTTTCTTT. Protein sequence: CATSEFISTGMNTEAFF.

There are a few counts of this clone. This CDR3 is CASKEYGSAYEQYV. CDR3 nucleotides: TGTGCCAGCAAAGAGTACGGGAGTGCCTACGAGCAGTACGTC. The gene calls are TRBV6-5 and TRBJ2-7; the D gene is possibly TRBD2 (6 bases). The CDR3 runs 14 residues. Between the trimmed V and J ends, which lost 7 bases and 2 bases, there was a span of 15 bases. CDR1 is MNHEY, CDR2 SVGAGI, per germline.

The V and J genes are TRBV7-8 and TRBJ2-7, with a weak D call TRBD2 (6 bases). The CDR3 extends over 15 amino acids. Germline V gives CDR1 SGHVS, CDR2 FQNEAQ. V lost 1 base, J lost 6 bases, and 16 bases lay in between. The CDR3 here is CASSLGSGEVTEQYF. CDR3 nucleotides: TGTGCCAGCAGCTTAGGATCTGGGGAGGTCACCGAGCAGTACTTC.

The rearrangement links TRBV4-1 to TRBJ1-5, with D tentatively TRBD1 (6 bases). CDR3 length: 16 amino acids. The germline V gene has CDR1 MGHRA and CDR2 YSYEKL. With 0 bases removed from V and 10 bases from J, the gap between germline ends came to 19 bases. The CDR3 protein is CASSQESRTDVGPQHF. CDR3 sequence (DNA): TGCGCCAGCAGCCAAGAATCTAGGACAGACGTTGGCCCCCAGCATTTT.

The V gene is TRBV28, the J gene TRBJ2-1; weak D call: TRBD1 (6 bases). The CDR3 has 16 amino acids. V lost 6 bases and J 6 bases, leaving 21 bases between the germline ends. Germline values: CDR1 MDHEN, CDR2 SYDVKM. The CDR3 bases are TGTGCCAGCAGATCACCCCAAGCCAGGGGTAGCAATGAGCAGTTCTTC. The encoded protein is CASRSPQARGSNEQFF.

This chain joins TRBV5-4 and TRBJ1-4; a possible D gene is TRBD1 (6 bases). Germline CDR1 reads SGHNT; CDR2 reads YYREEE (reference sequence). CDR3 size: 14 residues. V dropped 2 bases and J dropped 5 bases, with 10 bases sitting between them. As DNA, the CDR3 is TGTGCCAGCAGCTTCGGCCAGGGGAATGAAAAACTGTTTTTT. Translated, it gives CASSFGQGNEKLFF. The full variable domain, in which reference TRBV5-4 and TRBJ1-4 provide the parts outside the CDR3, is ETGVTQSPTHLIKTRGQQVTLRCSSQSGHNTVSWYQQALGQGPQFIFQYYREEENGRGNFPPRFSGLQFPNYSSELNVNALELDDSALYLCASSFGQGNEKLFFGSGTQLSVL.

The V call is TRBV2, the J call TRBJ2-1, with 14 bases that match TRBD2. Germline CDR1 SNHLY, CDR2 FYNNEI. The CDR3 spans 15 residues. J lost 10 bases, V lost 8 bases, and 10 bases had no gene match. For the CDR3, the DNA is TGTGCCAGCGGAAGGACAGGGACTAGCGGGAGAGAGCAGTTCTTC. Translation gives CASGRTGTSGREQFF. Full variable domain (rest looked up from reference TRBV2 and TRBJ2-1): EPEVTQTPSHQVTQMGQEVILRCVPISNHLYFYWYRQILGQKVEFLVSFYNNEISEKSEIFDDQFSVERPDGSNFTLKIRSTKLEDSAMYFCASGRTGTSGREQFFGPGTRLTVL.

The CDR3 reads CASSPDPAGGSENIQYF. The CDR3 nucleotides read TGTGCCAGCAGCCCCGACCCAGCGGGAGGTTCGGAAAACATTCAGTACTTC. The V gene is TRBV5-4, the J gene TRBJ2-4; TRBD2 matches 9 bases. CDR1 and CDR2 (germline): SGHNT, YYREEE (reference sequence). V shed 4 bases and J 5 bases; nucleotides not matched to a gene: 13. The CDR3 consists of 17 residues.

V and J are TRBV19 and TRBJ2-3, with D unresolved. CDR3 length: 13 residues. The V end was cut by 2 bases, the J end by 1 base, with 4 bases between. Germline values: CDR1 LNHDA, CDR2 SQIVND (reference sequence). This CDR3 reads CASSILGTDTQYF. The CDR3 DNA sequence: TGTGCCAGTAGTATATTAGGCACAGATACGCAGTATTTT.

This clone was counted between two and nine times. V and J are TRBV27 and TRBJ2-7, with 7 bases identical to TRBD1. Trimming removed 4 bases from V and 7 bases from J; junction bases left unmatched: 13. This CDR3 comprises 15 residues. Germline V lookup: CDR1 MNHEY, CDR2 SMNVEV (reference sequence). The CDR3 sequence: CASSSRQGIVWEQYF. DNA of the CDR3: TGTGCCAGCAGTTCCAGACAGGGAATAGTGTGGGAGCAGTACTTC.

CDR3 sequence (DNA): TGTGCCAGCAGCCAAGGACTCTACACTGAAGCTTTCTTT. This gives the protein CASSQGLYTEAFF. The chain has TRBV14 and TRBJ1-1; D is ambiguous. With 1 base removed from V and 3 bases from J, the gap between germline ends came to 6 bases. The CDR3 runs 13 residues. Germline CDR1 and CDR2: SGHDN and FVKESK.

CDR3 region: CATSPSRIYNEQFF. The CDR3 DNA reads as TGTGCCACCAGCCCGAGCCGAATTTACAATGAGCAGTTCTTC. V is TRBV15 and J is TRBJ2-1; D not certain. V was trimmed by 5 bases and J by 4 bases, leaving 12 bases between them. The CDR3 loop spans 14 amino acids. The germline gives CDR1 LNHNV, CDR2 YYDKDF (reference sequence).

The V gene is TRBV27, the J gene TRBJ2-5; 12 nucleotides line up with TRBD2. CDR3 length: 17 residues. V lost 4 bases, J lost 2 bases, and 8 bases stayed unmatched. Germline V gene lookup returns CDR1 MNHEY and CDR2 SMNVEV (reference sequence). CDR3: CASSSDGLAGNQETQYF. CDR3 bases: TGTGCCAGCAGTTCCGACGGACTAGCGGGAAATCAAGAGACCCAGTACTTC.

The chain combines TRBV25-1 with TRBJ1-4; 8 bases match TRBD1. V lost 2 bases to trimming and J lost 8 bases; unmatched junction nucleotides: 7. Germline values: CDR1 MGHDK, CDR2 SYGVNS. The CDR3 totals 15 residues. CDR3 nucleotide sequence: TGTGCCAGCAGTGAAGGACAGGGAGGTCAAGAAAAACTGTTTTTT. This gives the protein CASSEGQGGQEKLFF.